This T cell receptor beta chain was sequenced during a study of shared T cell receptors in the human thymus (dated by TCRdb to the early 2020s). About the investigation overall: The study examined how self-reactive, shared T-cell receptor alpha chains are generated in the human thymus.

Remarks on this clone: There is no known antigen for this receptor. Base quality data are lacking; no much larger clone is found one base away.

Receptors were amplified or captured by the immunoSEQ multiplex PCR assay. TCRdb stores this immuneACCESS table with in-frame sequences only. Part of the clones is absent; in the studies checked, under half of the shortfall reflects unresolved V genes, and no reason is known for the rest. The sample profile shows about 610,000 clones; around 87% of them were found once. Together, the top ten hold approximately 0.011% of the sample. In the germline V gene, CDR1 corresponds to SGHDT and CDR2 to YYEEEE. Measured from the cysteine to the phenylalanine, the CDR3 is 17 residues long. Solely the CDR3 DNA is kept, with 51 bases framed from the first base. V gives up 4 bases and J gives up 6 bases, and the segment between their germline ends measures 26 bases. This sample also belongs to another study, concerning human thymus T cells. The second paper further reports: Immunologically healthy infants undergoing open corrective cardiac surgery for congenital heart defects in Finland were used as donors. Thymus tissue was collected as surgical resects that were removed during corrective cardiac surgery. Both the thymic and the peripheral blood repertoires appeared to show biased V and J gene segment usage. The related research reported highly overlapping thymic TCR repertoires among unrelated individuals. The study used about 8 infant thymus samples plus four related peripheral blood samples to characterize TCR alpha and beta repertoires. Donor ages ranged from about 7 to 250 days, and the cohort comprised five or six male and two female infants. Thymocytes were mechanically released from the tissue and were stored as pellets of about 9.5-31 million cells at -70 degrees C. A QIAsymphony instrument was used to extract genomic DNA from frozen cell pellets. TCRB and TCRAD loci were amplified from a standardized quantity of quality-controlled genomic DNA using the immunoSEQ multiplex PCR assay. Amplicons spanned the V(D)J region at a length sufficient to cover the CDR3 and identify V and J genes. Amplicon sequencing was performed on an Illumina platform through the commercial immunoSEQ service. Corrections for primer bias and sequencing errors followed previously described methods, while TCRAD and TCRB definitions were based on the IMGT database. immunoSEQ Analyzer 3.0 and VDJTools were used for repertoire analysis, which covered basic statistics, V/J segment usage, diversity estimates, rarefaction and pairwise overlap. Chao1, ChaoE, Efron-Thisted, Shannon and inverse Simpson indices were used to estimate diversity, which was also estimated on datasets down-sampled to the smallest sample. Repertoire overlap used strict matching of CDR3 nucleotide sequence, V gene and J gene, with Jaccard-based multidimensional scaling clustering. Thymus samples yielded on average roughly 810,000 unique TCRB clonotypes, compared with around 84,000 from blood samples.

The rearranged segments are TRBV5-6 and TRBJ2-7, with the D segment possibly TRBD1 or TRBD2, each aligning over 11 bases. Sequenced input: thymocytes. This TCR was sampled from a boy under two years old with a congenital heart defect. Donor details come from another sample of the same person, matched by shared clones. The nucleotides read TGTGCCAGCAGCGGGACAGGGGGGACTAGCGGCCCTACCGAGCAGTACTTC. Its protein product is CASSGTGGTSGPTEQYF.